The T cell receptor (beta chain) described here comes from a study of T cell repertoires in cytomegalovirus infection. Study-wide context: Public TCR beta signature analysis indicated the presence of both CMV infection and matching HLA type.

One entry per CDR3 protein results from TCRdb running MiXCR on the reads. The sample carries 150,000 to 200,000 distinct CDR3 sequences, approximately 20% recorded once. The CDR3 is 16 residues long. CDR1 is SGHNT, CDR2 YENEEA, per germline. V was cut by 7 bases and J by 5 bases, with 21 bases left in between. The receptor was isolated from a human donor in good health (CMV status not recorded). Some clones in this sample may be carry-over from other donors' samples. Specimen: PBMCs. V gene TRBV11-3 combines with J gene TRBJ2-1; tentative D call: TRBD1 (7 bases). CDR3 sequence reads: CASTPGGRRGNNEQFF. In DNA, the CDR3 is TGTGCCAGCACCCCAGGGGGGCGGAGAGGAAACAATGAGCAGTTCTTC.